This T cell receptor (beta chain) was recovered during a study of blood T cell repertoires in COVID-19. Source study methods: Reference gene primer amplification gave nucleated cell count estimates. The table came from immunoSEQ multiplex PCR; TCRdb's copy has only in-frame clones and leaves some out. V and J calls and clone size follow that table, whereas D and trimming were derived from the DNA. The sample shows 400,000 or so clones, approximately 92% of them seen only once. All enrollees were roughly 18 to 95 years old and from approximately 25 US areas. Cohorts were based on clinical histories the participants reported. Recovered status in Cohort 3 required two negative PCRs, clearance, or symptom resolution. Germline-derived CDR1 and CDR2 are SGHVS and FQNEAQ. Trimming left V 1 base short and J 2 bases short, with 5 bases between. This CDR3 spans 13 amino acids. This clone was recorded only once.

This TCR came from a young man who had recovered from COVID-19. The rearrangement uses TRBV7-8 and TRBJ1-2; D remains ambiguous. Source material: PBMCs or T cells enriched from blood (not recorded which). The chain's CDR3 is CASSLERNYGYTF. CDR3 in DNA: TGTGCCAGCAGCTTAGAACGGAACTATGGCTACACCTTC. Full variable domain (missing parts from reference TRBV7-8 and TRBJ1-2): GAGVSQSPRYKVAKRGQDVALRCDPISGHVSLFWYQQALGQGPEFLTYFQNEAQLDKSGLPSDRFFAERPEGSVSTLKIQRTQQEDSAVYLCASSLERNYGYTFGSGTRLTVV.